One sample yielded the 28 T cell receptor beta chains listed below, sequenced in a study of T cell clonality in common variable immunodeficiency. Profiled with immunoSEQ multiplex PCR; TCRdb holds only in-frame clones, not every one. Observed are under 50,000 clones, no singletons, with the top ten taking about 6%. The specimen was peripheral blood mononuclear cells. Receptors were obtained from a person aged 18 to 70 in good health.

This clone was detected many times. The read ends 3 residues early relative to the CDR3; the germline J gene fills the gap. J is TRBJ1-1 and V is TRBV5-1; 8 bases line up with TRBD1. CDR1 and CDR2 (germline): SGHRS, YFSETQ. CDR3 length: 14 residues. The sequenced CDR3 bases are TGCGCCAGCAGCCTAGGACAGGGCACAGATACG. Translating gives CASSLGQGTDT. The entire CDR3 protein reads CASSLGQGTDTAFF.

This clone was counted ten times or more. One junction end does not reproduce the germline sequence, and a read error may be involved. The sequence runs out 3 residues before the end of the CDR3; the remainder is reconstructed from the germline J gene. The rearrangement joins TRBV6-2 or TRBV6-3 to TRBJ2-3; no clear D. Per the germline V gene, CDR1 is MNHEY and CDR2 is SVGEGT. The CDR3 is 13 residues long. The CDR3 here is CATSLPFPETQYF. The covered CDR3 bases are TGTGCCACCTCTCTCCCGTTCCCAGAGACG.

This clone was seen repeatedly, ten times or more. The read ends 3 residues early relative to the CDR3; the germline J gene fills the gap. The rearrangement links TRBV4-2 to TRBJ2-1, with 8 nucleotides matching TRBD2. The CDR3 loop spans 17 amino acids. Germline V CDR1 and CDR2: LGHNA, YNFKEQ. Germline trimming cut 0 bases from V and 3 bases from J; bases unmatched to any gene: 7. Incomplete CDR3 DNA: TGTGCCAGCAGCCAAGATGGACGGACTAGCAGCTACAATGAG. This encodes CASSQDGRTSSYNE. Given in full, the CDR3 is CASSQDGRTSSYNEQFF.

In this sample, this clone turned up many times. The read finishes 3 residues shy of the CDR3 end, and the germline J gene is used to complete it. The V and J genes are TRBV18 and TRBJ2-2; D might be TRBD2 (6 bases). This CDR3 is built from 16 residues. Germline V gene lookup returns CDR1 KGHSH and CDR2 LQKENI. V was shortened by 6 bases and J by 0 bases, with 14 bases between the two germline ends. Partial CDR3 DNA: TGTGCCAGCTCGCTTGCCGGGGGAGCGAACACCGGGGAG. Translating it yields CASSLAGGANTGE. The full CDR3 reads CASSLAGGANTGELFF.

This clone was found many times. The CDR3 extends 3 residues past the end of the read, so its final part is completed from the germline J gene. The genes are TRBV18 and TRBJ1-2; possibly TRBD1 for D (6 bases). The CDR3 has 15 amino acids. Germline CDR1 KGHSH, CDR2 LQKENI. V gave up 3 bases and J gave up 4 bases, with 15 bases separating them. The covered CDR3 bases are TGTGCCAGCTCACCTGACCGGTCAGGGGCCTATGGC. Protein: CASSPDRSGAYG. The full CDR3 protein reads CASSPDRSGAYGYTF.

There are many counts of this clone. The CDR3 loop is CASSNRDSKETQYF. The covered CDR3 bases are TGTGCCAGCAGCAACCGGGACTCAAAAGAGACC. The chain joins TRBV4-2 to TRBJ2-5; maybe TRBD2 (6 bases). The CDR3 end falls 3 residues outside the read, so it is completed with the germline J gene. Trimming pared 5 bases from V and 3 bases from J, leaving 13 bases between. Germline V CDR1 and CDR2: LGHNA, YNFKEQ. The CDR3 spans 14 residues.

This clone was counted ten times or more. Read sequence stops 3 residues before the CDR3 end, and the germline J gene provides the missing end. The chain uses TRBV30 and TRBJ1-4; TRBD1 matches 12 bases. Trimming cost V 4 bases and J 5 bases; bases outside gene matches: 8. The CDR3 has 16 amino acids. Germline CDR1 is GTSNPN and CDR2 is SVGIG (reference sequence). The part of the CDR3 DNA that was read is TGTGCCTGGAACCGGGGACAGGGGGCCAAAAATGAAAAA. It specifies CAWNRGQGAKNEK. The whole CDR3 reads CAWNRGQGAKNEKLFF.

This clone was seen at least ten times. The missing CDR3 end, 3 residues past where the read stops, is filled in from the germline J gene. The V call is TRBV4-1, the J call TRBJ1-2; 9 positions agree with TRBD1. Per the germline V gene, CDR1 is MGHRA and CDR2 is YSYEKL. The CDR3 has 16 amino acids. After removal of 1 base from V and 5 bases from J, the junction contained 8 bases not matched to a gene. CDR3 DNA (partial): TGCGCCAGCAGCCAAGGGGCCGGGACAGGGTCTTATGGC. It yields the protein CASSQGAGTGSYG. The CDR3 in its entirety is CASSQGAGTGSYGYTF.

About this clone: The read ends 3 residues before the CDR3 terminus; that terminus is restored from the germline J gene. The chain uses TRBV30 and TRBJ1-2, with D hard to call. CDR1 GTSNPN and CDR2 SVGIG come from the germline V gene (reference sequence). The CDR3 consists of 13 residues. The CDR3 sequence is CAWSYAPGYDYTF. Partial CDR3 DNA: TGTGCCTGGAGTTACGCCCCAGGCTACGAC.

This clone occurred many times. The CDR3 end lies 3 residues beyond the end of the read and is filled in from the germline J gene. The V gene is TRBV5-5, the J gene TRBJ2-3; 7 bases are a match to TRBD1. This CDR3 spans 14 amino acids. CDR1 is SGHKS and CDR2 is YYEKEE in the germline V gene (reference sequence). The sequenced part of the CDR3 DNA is TGTGCCAGCAGCCCCACGACAGGGAACCAGCCG. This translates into CASSPTTGNQP. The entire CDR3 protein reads CASSPTTGNQPQYF.

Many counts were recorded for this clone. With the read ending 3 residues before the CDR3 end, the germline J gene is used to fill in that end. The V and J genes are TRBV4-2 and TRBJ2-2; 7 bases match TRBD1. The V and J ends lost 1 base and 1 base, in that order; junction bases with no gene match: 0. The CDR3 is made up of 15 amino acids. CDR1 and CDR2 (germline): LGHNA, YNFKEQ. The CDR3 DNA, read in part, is TGTGCCAGCAGCCAAGGACAGGGGAACACCGGGGAG. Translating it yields CASSQGQGNTGE. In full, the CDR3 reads CASSQGQGNTGELFF.

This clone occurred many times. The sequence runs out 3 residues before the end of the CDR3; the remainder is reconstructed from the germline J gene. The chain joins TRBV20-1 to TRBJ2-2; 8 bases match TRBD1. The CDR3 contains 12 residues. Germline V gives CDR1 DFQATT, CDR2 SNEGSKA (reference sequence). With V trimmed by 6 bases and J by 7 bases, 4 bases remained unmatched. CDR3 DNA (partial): TGCAGTGCCGGGACAGGAGGCGGGGAG. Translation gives CSAGTGGGE. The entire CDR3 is CSAGTGGGELFF.

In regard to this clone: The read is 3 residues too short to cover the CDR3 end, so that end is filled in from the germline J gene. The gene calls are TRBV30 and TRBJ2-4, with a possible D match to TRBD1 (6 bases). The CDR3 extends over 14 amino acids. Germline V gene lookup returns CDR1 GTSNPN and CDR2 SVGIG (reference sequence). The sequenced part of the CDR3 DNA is TGTGCCTGGAGTGTACGGAGGACAGACTATGGT. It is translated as CAWSVRRTDYG. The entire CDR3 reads CAWSVRRTDYGQYF.

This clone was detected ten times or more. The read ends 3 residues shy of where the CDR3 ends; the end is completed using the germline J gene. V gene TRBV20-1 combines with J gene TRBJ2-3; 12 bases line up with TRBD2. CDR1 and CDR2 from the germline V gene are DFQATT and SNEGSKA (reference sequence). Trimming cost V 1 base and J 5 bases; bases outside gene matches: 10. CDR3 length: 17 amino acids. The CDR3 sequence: CSARGPLAGGPGDTQYF. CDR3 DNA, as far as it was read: TGCAGTGCTAGAGGCCCCCTAGCGGGGGGGCCGGGAGATACG.

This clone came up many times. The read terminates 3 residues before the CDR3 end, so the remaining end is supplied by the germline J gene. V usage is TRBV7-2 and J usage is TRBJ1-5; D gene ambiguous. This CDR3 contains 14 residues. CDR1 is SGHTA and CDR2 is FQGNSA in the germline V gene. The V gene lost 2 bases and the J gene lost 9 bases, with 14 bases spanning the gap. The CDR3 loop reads CASSLMAESLPQHF. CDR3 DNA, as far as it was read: TGTGCCAGCAGCTTAATGGCCGAGTCTTTGCCC.

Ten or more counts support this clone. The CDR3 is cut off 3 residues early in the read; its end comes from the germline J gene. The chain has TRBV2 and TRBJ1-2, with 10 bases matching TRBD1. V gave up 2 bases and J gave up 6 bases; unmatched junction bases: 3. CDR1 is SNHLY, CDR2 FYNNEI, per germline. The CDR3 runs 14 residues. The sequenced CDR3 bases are TGTGCCAGCAGTGAATGGACAGGGGGTAATGGC. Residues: CASSEWTGGNG. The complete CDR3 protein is CASSEWTGGNGYTF. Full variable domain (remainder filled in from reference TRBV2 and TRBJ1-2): EPEVTQTPSHQVTQMGQEVILRCVPISNHLYFYWYRQILGQKVEFLVSFYNNEISEKSEIFDDQFSVERPDGSNFTLKIRSTKLEDSAMYFCASSEWTGGNGYTFGSGTRLTVV.

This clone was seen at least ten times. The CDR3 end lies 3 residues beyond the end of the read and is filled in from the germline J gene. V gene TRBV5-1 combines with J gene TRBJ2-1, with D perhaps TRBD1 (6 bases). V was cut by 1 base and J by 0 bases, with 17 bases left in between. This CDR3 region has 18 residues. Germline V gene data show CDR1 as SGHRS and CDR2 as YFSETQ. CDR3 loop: CASSLSLQGSSSYNEQFF. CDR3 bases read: TGCGCCAGCAGCTTGAGTTTACAGGGCTCAAGCTCCTACAATGAG.

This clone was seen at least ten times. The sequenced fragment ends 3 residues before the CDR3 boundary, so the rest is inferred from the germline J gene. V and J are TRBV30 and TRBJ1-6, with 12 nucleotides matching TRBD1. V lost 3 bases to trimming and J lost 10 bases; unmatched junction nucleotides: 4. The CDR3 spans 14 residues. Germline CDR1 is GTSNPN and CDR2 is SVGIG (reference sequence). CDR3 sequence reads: CAWRPGQGASPLHF. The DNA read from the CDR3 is TGTGCCTGGAGGCCGGGACAGGGGGCGTCACCC.

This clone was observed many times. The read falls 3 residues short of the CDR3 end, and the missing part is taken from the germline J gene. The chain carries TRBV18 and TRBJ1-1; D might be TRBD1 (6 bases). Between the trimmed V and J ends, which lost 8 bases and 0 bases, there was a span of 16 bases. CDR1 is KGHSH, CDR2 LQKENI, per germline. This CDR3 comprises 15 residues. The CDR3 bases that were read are TGTGCCAGCCCCCACAGGGCGACTTTGAACACTGAA. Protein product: CASPHRATLNTE. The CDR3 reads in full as CASPHRATLNTEAFF. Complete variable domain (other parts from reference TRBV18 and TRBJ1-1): NAGVMQNPRHLVRRRGQEARLRCSPMKGHSHVYWYRQLPEEGLKFMVYLQKENIIDESGMPKERFSAEFPKEGPSILRIQQVVRGDSAAYFCASPHRATLNTEAFFGQGTRLTVV.

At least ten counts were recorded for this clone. The sequenced CDR3 bases are TGCGCCAGCAGCTTCCGACAGGGGGAATCACCC. Residues: CASSFRQGESP. The full-length CDR3 reads as CASSFRQGESPLHF. The genes are TRBV4-1 and TRBJ1-6, with TRBD1 matching over 9 bases. The CDR3 end lies 3 residues beyond the end of the read and is filled in from the germline J gene. The V and J ends lost 5 bases and 10 bases, in that order; junction bases with no gene match: 6. This CDR3 spans 14 amino acids. Germline V gene sequence: CDR1 MGHRA, CDR2 YSYEKL.

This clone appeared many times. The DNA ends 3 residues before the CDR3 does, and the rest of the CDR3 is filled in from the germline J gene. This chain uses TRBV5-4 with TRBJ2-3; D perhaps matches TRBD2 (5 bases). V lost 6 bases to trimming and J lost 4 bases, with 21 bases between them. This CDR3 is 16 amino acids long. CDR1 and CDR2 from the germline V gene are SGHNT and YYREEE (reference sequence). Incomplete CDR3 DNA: TGTGCCAGCACCACCGGGCTAGCCCAAGTCGCAGATACG. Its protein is CASTTGLAQVADT. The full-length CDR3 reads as CASTTGLAQVADTQYF.

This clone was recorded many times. The CDR3 here is CASSPTSGGYGGELFF. The sequenced part of the CDR3 DNA is TGTGCCAGCAGTCCGACTAGCGGGGGATATGGCGGGGAG. The chain couples TRBV28 to TRBJ2-2; 12 nucleotides agree with TRBD2. The read is 3 residues too short to cover the CDR3 end, so that end is filled in from the germline J gene. V shed 5 bases, J shed 7 bases, and the junction held 8 bases outside the gene matches. The germline gives CDR1 MDHEN, CDR2 SYDVKM. The CDR3 has 16 amino acids.

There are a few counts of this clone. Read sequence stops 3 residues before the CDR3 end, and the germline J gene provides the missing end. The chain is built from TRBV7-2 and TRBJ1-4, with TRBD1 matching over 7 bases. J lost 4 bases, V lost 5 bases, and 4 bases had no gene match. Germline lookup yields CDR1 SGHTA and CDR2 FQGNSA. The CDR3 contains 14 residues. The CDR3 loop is CASSQGQINEKLFF. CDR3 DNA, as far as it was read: TGTGCCAGCAGCCAGGGACAGATTAATGAAAAA.

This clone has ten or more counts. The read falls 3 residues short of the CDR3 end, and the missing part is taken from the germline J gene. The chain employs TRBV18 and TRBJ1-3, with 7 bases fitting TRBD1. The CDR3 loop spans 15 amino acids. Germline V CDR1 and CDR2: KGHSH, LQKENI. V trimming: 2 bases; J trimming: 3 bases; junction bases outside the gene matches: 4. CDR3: CASSPTTGNGNTIYF. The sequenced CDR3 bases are TGTGCCAGCTCACCAACGACAGGGAATGGAAACACC.

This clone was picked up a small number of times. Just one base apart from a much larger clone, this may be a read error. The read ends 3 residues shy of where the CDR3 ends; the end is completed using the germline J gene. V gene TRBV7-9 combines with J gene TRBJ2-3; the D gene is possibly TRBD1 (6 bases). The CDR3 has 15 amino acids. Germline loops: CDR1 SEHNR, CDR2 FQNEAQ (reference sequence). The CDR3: CASSPNREKGQPQYF. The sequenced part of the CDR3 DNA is TGTGCCAGCAGCCCGAACAGGGAAAAGGGGCAGCCG.

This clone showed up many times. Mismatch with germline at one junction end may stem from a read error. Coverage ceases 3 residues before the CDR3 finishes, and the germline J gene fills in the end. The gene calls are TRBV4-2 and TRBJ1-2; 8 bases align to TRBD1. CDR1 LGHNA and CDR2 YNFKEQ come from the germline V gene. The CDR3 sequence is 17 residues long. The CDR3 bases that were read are TGCGCCAGCAGCCAAGATCTTTGGACAGGGAGGGCCTATGGC. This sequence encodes CASSQDLWTGRAYG. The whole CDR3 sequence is CASSQDLWTGRAYGYTF.

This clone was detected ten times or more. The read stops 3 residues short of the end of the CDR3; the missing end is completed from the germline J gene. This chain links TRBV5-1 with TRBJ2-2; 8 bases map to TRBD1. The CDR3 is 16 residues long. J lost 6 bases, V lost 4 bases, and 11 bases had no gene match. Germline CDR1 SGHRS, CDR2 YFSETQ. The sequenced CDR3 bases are TGCGCCAGCAGCCTGTGGACAGGGTCTAGTGCCGGGGAG. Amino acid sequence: CASSLWTGSSAGE. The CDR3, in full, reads CASSLWTGSSAGELFF.

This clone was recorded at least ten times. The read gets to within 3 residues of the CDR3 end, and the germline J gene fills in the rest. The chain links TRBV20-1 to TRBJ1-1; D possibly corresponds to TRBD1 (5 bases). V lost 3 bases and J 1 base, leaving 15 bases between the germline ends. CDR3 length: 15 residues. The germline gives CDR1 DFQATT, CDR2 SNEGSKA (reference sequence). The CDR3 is CSASSRGRWNTEAFF. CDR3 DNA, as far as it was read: TGCAGTGCTAGTTCGAGGGGTCGGTGGAACACTGAA.